This T cell receptor (beta chain) originates from a study of CD8 T cells in Susac syndrome. Per the germline V gene, CDR1 is MNHEY and CDR2 is SVGEGT. The V end lost 2 bases, the J end lost 2 bases, and 8 bases lay between the germline ends. The CDR3 covers 14 residues. RNA was extracted with the RNeasy kit, and a quantity of about 0.45 to 1 ug was reverse transcribed using random hexamers. A multiplex approach, immunoSEQ multiplex PCR, amplified TCR beta CDR3 across 54 Vbeta and 13 Jbeta. Each CDR3 protein gets one entry after TCRdb re-called the immunoSEQ multiplex PCR reads with MiXCR. The sample records approximately 300,000 distinct CDR3 sequences, roughly 85% being singletons. The multiple sclerosis control group comprised treatment-naive patients with stable or active relapsing-remitting disease. In contrast to the negatively isolated CD8+ and CD4+ T cells, TEMRA cells were FACS-enriched.

The sequenced sample consisted of CD8+ T cells from PBMCs. This chain uses TRBV6-2 or TRBV6-3 with TRBJ2-3; D is uncertain. The sequence was obtained from a human donor with multiple sclerosis. CDR3 region: CASSYLDSTDTQYF. As DNA, the CDR3 is TGTGCCAGCAGTTACCTAGACTCCACAGATACGCAGTATTTT.